This T cell receptor (beta chain) originates from a study of early T cells in non-severe SARS-CoV-2 infection. As for the study in general: Sequencing targeted bulk RNA from unsorted whole blood, leaving chains unpaired.

Germline V gene data show CDR1 as SGHTA and CDR2 as FQGNSA. V was pared by 5 bases and J by 5 bases, with 15 bases between. The CDR3 extends over 14 amino acids. In regard to this clonotype: Antigen unknown.

Attachment of unique molecular identifiers was made to individual cDNA molecules. TCRdb reprocessed the 5' RACE reads via MiXCR and lists one record per CDR3 protein. The profile shows tens of thousands of distinct CDR3 sequences, approximately 13% of them singletons. Study-level results: Reliance on VDJdb matching favored anti-spike CD8 responses; private and CD4 specificities were missed.

The V call is TRBV7-2, the J call TRBJ2-5; D may match TRBD1 or TRBD2 (5 bases each). This TCR came from an adult who was a healthcare worker with PCR-confirmed SARS-CoV-2 infection or an uninfected control (not recorded which). Sequenced here: whole blood, sampled at baseline. CDR3 sequence reads: CASSPYYGAETQYF. CDR3 in DNA: TGTGCCAGCAGCCCCTACTACGGGGCGGAGACCCAGTACTTC.